The T cell receptor (beta chain) described here comes from a study of low-dose radiotherapy and immunotherapy resistance in tumors. The wider study: Intravenous administration to patients comprised nivolumab at 240 mg every two weeks and ipilimumab at 1 mg/kg every six weeks. The 200 mg/m2 dose of intravenous cyclophosphamide was given every two weeks, one day before radiation and immunotherapy.

This clonotype was detected many times. Primers used for first-strand cDNA, a TRAV- and TRBV-specific set, covered both alpha and beta chains. TCRs were put through about 20 PCR cycles of amplification with Phusion. A constant-region primer and the V-primer adapter served as the primer pair. TCRdb re-derived calls from the reads in MiXCR, one entry per CDR3 protein. This sample yields some 60,000 distinct CDR3 sequences, of which around 27% are seen a single time; 6.6% belongs to the top ten. The time point: before trial treatment. Treatment combined nivolumab, ipilimumab, aspirin, low-dose cyclophosphamide and low-dose radiotherapy in a dose-escalation trial. The sequence was obtained from a male donor with rectosigmoid adenocarcinoma. Sequences were derived from PBMCs, sampled before treatment.

CDR3 protein: CASSLVAATFLGNIQYF. As DNA, the CDR3 is TGTGCCAGCAGCTTAGTAGCGGCGACTTTTTTGGGAAACATTCAGTACTTC. The chain has TRBV7-2 and TRBJ2-4; D is perhaps TRBD2 (6 bases). Trimming took off 1 base at V and 6 bases at J, with 19 bases between the two ends. CDR1 and CDR2 (germline): SGHTA, FQGNSA. CDR3 length equals 17 residues.